The sequence of this T cell receptor beta chain was determined in a study of Graves' ophthalmopathy and Graves' hyperthyroidism. Points from the study as a whole: In blood appeared most of the expanded thyroid clonotypes whose frequency exceeded 0.001.

There are 14 residues in the CDR3. Germline assignment: CDR1 SGHAT and CDR2 FQNNGV. Details on this clonotype: Its antigen is as yet unknown. Compared with germline, one end of the junction differs, possibly owing to a read error.

The study amplified TCR beta CDR3 regions using RNA transcripts. Amplification began with first-round RT-PCR using HTBI primers, then second-round multiplex PCR was performed. Via MiXCR, TCRdb re-called the multiplex PCR reads, giving one row per CDR3 protein. The data hold about 180,000 distinct CDR3 sequences, with 37% observed a single time. The chain has TRBV11-2 and TRBJ1-1; D may be TRBD1 (5 bases). Material for sequencing was peripheral blood. This sequence was found in a middle-aged woman with Graves' ophthalmopathy. The CDR3 DNA follows: TGTGCCAGCAGCTTGGGGGGGGTGTCCACTGAAACTTTCTTT. This gives the protein CASSLGGVSTETFF.